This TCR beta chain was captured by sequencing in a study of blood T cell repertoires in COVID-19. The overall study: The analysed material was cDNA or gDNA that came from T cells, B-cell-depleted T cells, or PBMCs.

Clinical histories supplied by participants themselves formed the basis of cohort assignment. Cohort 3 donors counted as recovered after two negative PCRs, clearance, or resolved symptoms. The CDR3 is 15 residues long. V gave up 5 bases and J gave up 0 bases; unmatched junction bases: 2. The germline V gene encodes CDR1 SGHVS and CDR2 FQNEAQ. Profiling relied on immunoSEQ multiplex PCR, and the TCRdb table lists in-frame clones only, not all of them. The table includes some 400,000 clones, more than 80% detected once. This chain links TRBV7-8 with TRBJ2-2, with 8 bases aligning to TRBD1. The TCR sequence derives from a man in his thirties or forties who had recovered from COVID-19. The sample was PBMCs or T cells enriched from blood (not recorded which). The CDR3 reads CASSPDRANTGELFF. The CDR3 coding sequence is TGTGCCAGCAGCCCGGACAGGGCGAACACCGGGGAGCTGTTTTTT.